The T cell receptor (beta chain) under discussion was sequenced for a study of cytomegalovirus exposure and HLA in healthy donors. Whole-study context: Earlier, about 179 million T cells were analyzed, and 90 million to 140 million unique TCR beta sequences were found among them.

General observations from the study: Later analysis demonstrated an association between a missense DCLRE1C variant and TCR beta V- and J-gene trimming. A list of approximately 150 TCR beta chains associated with cytomegalovirus was given.

Although they were nominally healthy when sampled, donors likely had unrecorded immune exposures. Germline CDR1 and CDR2: SNHLY and FYNNEI. The V and J ends lost 3 bases and 2 bases respectively, with 14 bases between them. This CDR3 has 16 amino acids. Worth noting for this clone: The antigen is not known.

The PCR ran on 60 Vbeta and 13 Jbeta primers. Profiled with immunoSEQ multiplex PCR; TCRdb holds only in-frame clones, not every one. The table records about 130,000 clones, 72% of them present only once. This receptor was obtained from a man aged 30 to 45 in good health and CMV-seronegative. What was sequenced was PBMCs. V is TRBV2 and J is TRBJ1-5; no firm D call. In DNA, the CDR3 is TGTGCCAGCAGTGACTCGGAGAACTACGGCAATCAGCCCCAGCATTTT. Translation: CASSDSENYGNQPQHF.